The sequence of this T cell receptor beta chain was determined in a study of T cells in Graves' hyperthyroidism and ophthalmopathy. Study-level results: Separation of ophthalmopathy from stable hyperthyroidism was achieved by a 13 V-J model. Most thyroid-expanded clonotypes above 0.001 were also found in blood.

CDR1 is SGHTA, CDR2 FQGNSA, per germline. V shed 5 bases and J 8 bases; nucleotides not matched to a gene: 4. The CDR3 contains 12 residues. The sample holds many counts of this clonotype. The target antigen is unknown. RNA transcripts gave rise to amplified TCR beta CDR3 regions. The HTBI set primed first-round TCR CDR3 RT-PCR. A single record per CDR3 protein comes from TCRdb applying MiXCR to the multiplex PCR reads. In the table there are roughly 510,000 distinct CDR3 sequences, 46% of which are singletons. Criteria for exclusion of patients were uncontrolled infection, other autoimmune disease, pregnancy or lactation. Diagnosing involved the use of clinical symptoms, serum thyroxine and TRAb, thyroid ultrasound and orbital computed tomography.

The sample consisted of peripheral blood or thyroid tissue (not recorded which). V and J are TRBV7-2 and TRBJ1-2; 8 bases line up with TRBD1. This clonotype was sampled from an adult woman with Graves' disease, either hyperthyroidism or ophthalmopathy (not recorded which). CDR3 protein: CASSPQGAGYTF. Written as DNA, the CDR3 is TGTGCCAGCAGCCCCCAGGGGGCGGGCTACACCTTC.